One and the same sample provided the 9 T cell receptor beta chains below, sequenced in a study of T cells expressing NK-cell markers (dated by TCRdb to between 2020 and 2021). The receptor library was made with 5' RACE. The sequencer was an Illumina HiSeq 2000. After TCRdb reprocessed the reads, each CDR3 protein sequence was kept as one row, without DNA. This sample's listing comprises about 380,000 distinct CDR3 sequences. Clones ranked in the top ten supply around 5.3% of the sample. Sequencing was done on a sample of blood T cells: a sorted CD56 or NKG2C T cell subset, CD4+ or CD8+ T cells, or bulk PBMC T cells (not recorded which). Receptors originate from a man between 18 and 69 years old in good health.

This sequence joins TRBV10-2 and TRBJ2-1; the TRBD1 assignment by TCRdb is unverifiable without DNA. This CDR3 is 15 amino acids long. Germline V gives CDR1 WSHSY, CDR2 SAAADI. CDR3 amino acids: CASSYSGQGFPEQFF.

This chain uses TRBV5-8 with TRBJ1-5. The V gene's germline CDR1 is SGHTS and CDR2 YDEGEE. This CDR3 comprises 15 residues. The chain's CDR3 is CASSLNGYSNQPQHF. The entire variable domain, with the rest obtained from reference TRBV5-8 and TRBJ1-5, is as follows: EAGVTQSPTHLIKTRGQQATLRCSPISGHTSVYWYQQALGLGLQFLLWYDEGEERNRGNFPPRFSGRQFPNYSSELNVNALELEDSALYLCASSLNGYSNQPQHFGDGTRLSIL.

The gene calls are TRBV5-1 and TRBJ1-5; TCRdb returns TRBD1, unconfirmable since there is no DNA. Per the germline V gene, CDR1 is SGHRS and CDR2 is YFSETQ. The CDR3 totals 14 residues. The CDR3 here is CASSPAGVNQPQHF.

The V call is TRBV20-1, the J call TRBJ2-3; the TRBD1 assignment by TCRdb is unverifiable without DNA. Looked up from germline, CDR1 is DFQATT and CDR2 is SNEGSKA (reference sequence). CDR3 length: 15 residues. The CDR3 loop reads CSARGGRGSGDTQYF.

The V call is TRBV4-2, the J call TRBJ2-4. Germline V lookup: CDR1 LGHNA, CDR2 YNFKEQ. This CDR3 spans 11 amino acids. This CDR3 reads CASSQGNIQYF.

This chain uses TRBV6-5 with TRBJ1-5; lacking DNA, the TRBD1 call made by TCRdb goes unchecked. This CDR3 is built from 16 residues. Looked up from germline, CDR1 is MNHEY and CDR2 is SVGAGI. The CDR3 reads CASQQEGGYSNQPQHF.

The V call is TRBV3-1, the J call TRBJ2-5. This CDR3 is 16 amino acids long. CDR1 is LGHDT and CDR2 is YNNKEL in the germline V gene (reference sequence). The chain's CDR3 is CASSQMSGKYQETQYF.

The chain carries TRBV11-2 and TRBJ2-5; with no DNA, the TCRdb D assignment of TRBD2 cannot be verified. Germline loops: CDR1 SGHAT, CDR2 FQNNGV. There are 15 residues in the CDR3. The CDR3 region is CASSLGSGVQETQYF.

The chain links TRBV3-1 to TRBJ2-5; TCRdb's assignment of TRBD1 cannot be checked, as there is no DNA. In germline, CDR1 is LGHDT, CDR2 YNNKEL (reference sequence). The CDR3 loop spans 15 amino acids. CDR3 sequence reads: CASSQEIRKGETQYF.